This T cell receptor beta chain is drawn from a study of blood T cells in healthy people across ages. This clonotype was counted at least ten times. Through a sample-barcoded 5' primer and a J-beta primer mix, a second PCR was run for roughly 6 to 12 cycles. MiXCR, run by TCRdb on the 5' RACE reads, gives a single entry per CDR3 protein. The sample consists of some 900,000 distinct CDR3 sequences, more than 25% of them appearing once. Sequenced: blood. The sequence was collected from a woman over 75 in good health.

The CDR3 coding sequence is TGCGCCAGCAGCCAAGATCGATGGGGGAACTATGGCTACACCTTC. This codes for CASSQDRWGNYGYTF. The rearrangement links TRBV4-3 to TRBJ1-2, with D maybe TRBD1 (5 bases). The CDR3 sequence is 15 residues long. Trimming removed 0 bases at V and 2 bases at J, with 10 bases between. Germline CDR1 is LGHNA and CDR2 is YSLEER.